Sequencing of this TCR beta chain was carried out in a study of OX40 agonist ivuxolimab in advanced cancers. Across the whole study: Partial responses were achieved by three patients, of whom one had hepatocellular carcinoma and two had cutaneous melanoma. Findings and limits, study-wide: Certain nonresponders additionally had low normalized T-cell clonal expansion.

With 4 bases removed from V and 0 bases from J, the gap between germline ends came to 7 bases. This CDR3 spans 14 amino acids. Germline CDR1 reads MDHEN; CDR2 reads SYDVKM. Produced via immunoSEQ multiplex PCR; TCRdb's table is partial and in-frame only. The sample shows 55,000 to 60,000 clones, 85% of them seen only once. Regarding this clone: Its antigen is still unknown. This sample includes further DNA sequences coding for the same CDR3.

The rearrangement links TRBV28 to TRBJ1-5; no clear D. Sequencing used CD4+ or CD8+ T cells sorted from blood, obtained in a trial of the OX40 agonist ivuxolimab. This sequence was found in an adult with an advanced solid tumor such as melanoma, head and neck, liver or kidney cancer. DNA for the CDR3: TGTGCCAGCAGTTGGACTTATAGCAATCAGCCCCAGCATTTT. Its translation: CASSWTYSNQPQHF.